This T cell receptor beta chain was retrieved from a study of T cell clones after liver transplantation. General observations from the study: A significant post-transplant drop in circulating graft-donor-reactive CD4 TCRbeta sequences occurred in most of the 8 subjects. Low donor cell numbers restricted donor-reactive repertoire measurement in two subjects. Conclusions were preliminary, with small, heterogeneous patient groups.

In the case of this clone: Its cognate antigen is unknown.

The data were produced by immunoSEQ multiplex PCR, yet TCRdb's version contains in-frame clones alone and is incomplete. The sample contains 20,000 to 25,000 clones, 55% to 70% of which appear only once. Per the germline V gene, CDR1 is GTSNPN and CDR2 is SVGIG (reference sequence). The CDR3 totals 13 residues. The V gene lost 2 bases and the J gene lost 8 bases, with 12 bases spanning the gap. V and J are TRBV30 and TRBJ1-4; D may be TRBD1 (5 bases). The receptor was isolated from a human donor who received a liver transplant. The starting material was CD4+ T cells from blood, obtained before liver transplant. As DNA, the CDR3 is TGTGCCTGGAGTTGGATTAGGGGCGAAAAACTGTTTTTT. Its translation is CAWSWIRGEKLFF.